These 3 T cell receptor beta chains share one sample of origin, sequenced in a study of vaccination and CD4 T cells after COVID-19. These receptors' antigens are unknown. With the Oncomine TCR Beta short-read assay, DNA from cultured CD4+ T cells was sequenced. TCRdb redid the calling of the PCR reads with MiXCR, one entry per CDR3 protein. The sample yields some 17,000 distinct CDR3 sequences, 60% to 65% seen once. Noted treatment: roughly 10-day PBMC culture with coronavirus spike peptide pools or control peptides (ViraFEST assay). The sequenced material came from CD4+ T cells from blood, cultured in vitro. The receptor set was obtained from a human donor who had recovered from COVID-19.

The chain couples TRBV27 to TRBJ1-1, with 7 nucleotides matching TRBD1. This CDR3 spans 13 amino acids. V trimming: 2 bases; J trimming: 4 bases; junction bases outside the gene matches: 1. Germline V gene sequence: CDR1 MNHEY, CDR2 SMNVEV (reference sequence). This CDR3 reads CASSLHRGTEAFF. CDR3 DNA: TGTGCCAGCAGTTTACACAGGGGCACTGAAGCTTTCTTT.

The chain couples TRBV19 to TRBJ1-5; D is perhaps TRBD1 (6 bases). Per the germline V gene, CDR1 is LNHDA and CDR2 is SQIVND (reference sequence). V dropped 5 bases and J dropped 5 bases, with 16 bases sitting between them. This CDR3 has 15 residues. The CDR3 DNA reads TGTGCCAGTAGTCCACAACAGGGTACCCATCAGCCCCAGCATTTT. Its translation: CASSPQQGTHQPQHF.

V is TRBV20-1 and J is TRBJ2-1, with 10 bases lining up with TRBD1. Germline V lookup: CDR1 DFQATT, CDR2 SNEGSKA (reference sequence). With V trimmed by 0 bases and J by 4 bases, 6 bases remained unmatched. The CDR3 length is 16 residues. This CDR3 is CSARDHRQGAYNEQFF. CDR3 DNA: TGCAGTGCTAGAGATCATAGACAGGGGGCTTACAATGAGCAGTTCTTC.